The next 32 T cell receptor beta chains were all read from a single sample in a study of identical twins. One entry per CDR3 protein, called by TCRdb with MiXCR from the 5' RACE reads. The repertoire holds 430,000 or so distinct CDR3 sequences, with 24% as singletons. A further study also used this sample, focusing on T cells expressing NK-cell markers.

Specimen: CD4+ T cells sorted from blood. The receptors were gathered from a woman between 18 and 29 years old in good health.

This clonotype was observed a few times. The chain has TRBV20-1 and TRBJ1-1; D is ambiguous. The CDR3 sequence is 13 residues long. CDR1 and CDR2 from the germline V gene are DFQATT and SNEGSKA (reference sequence). Trimming stripped 5 bases from V and 6 bases from J, with 16 bases between. CDR3 protein: CSAGVNNKAEAFF. As DNA, the CDR3 is TGCAGTGCTGGGGTAAATAACAAGGCTGAAGCTTTCTTT.

The J gene is TRBJ2-3, the V gene TRBV20-1; 10 positions match TRBD2. The V and J ends lost 1 base and 10 bases, in that order; junction bases with no gene match: 11. Per germline, CDR1 DFQATT and CDR2 SNEGSKA (reference sequence). There are 15 residues in the CDR3. CDR3 loop: CSARVSGGAILAQYF. For the CDR3, the DNA is TGCAGTGCTAGAGTAAGCGGGGGGGCAATCTTGGCGCAGTATTTT.

The chain employs TRBV24-1 and TRBJ2-1; D is ambiguous. Trimming took off 3 bases at V and 10 bases at J, with 18 bases between the two ends. Germline V lookup: CDR1 KGHDR, CDR2 SFDVKD. The CDR3 covers 15 residues. CDR3 nucleotide sequence: TGTGCCACCAGTGATCACCGGAGAGCCCCCGGGGAGCAGTTCTTC. Translating gives CATSDHRRAPGEQFF.

This clonotype was observed a few times. CDR3 coding DNA: TGTGCCAGCAACCAACTAGCGGGGGGGACAGATACGCAGTATTTT. Residues: CASNQLAGGTDTQYF. This sequence joins TRBV6-1 and TRBJ2-3; TRBD2 matches at 13 bases. The CDR3 sequence is 15 residues long. Germline V gene data show CDR1 as MNHNS and CDR2 as SASEGT. V gave up 7 bases and J gave up 3 bases; unmatched junction bases: 4.

This clonotype was recorded a few times. This chain connects TRBV12-3 or TRBV12-4 to TRBJ2-1, with D possibly TRBD2 on 6 matching bases. The CDR3 contains 12 residues. Trimming removed 6 bases at V and 8 bases at J, with 11 bases between. In DNA form, the CDR3 reads TGTGCCAGCAGGCAGACTAGTGATGAGCAGTTCTTC. Translation gives CASRQTSDEQFF.

V usage is TRBV11-2 and J usage is TRBJ2-2, with TRBD2 matching 9 bases. Germline values: CDR1 SGHAT, CDR2 FQNNGV. The ends lost 1 base at V and 7 bases at J; junction bases unmatched: 13. The CDR3 is 18 residues long. In DNA, the CDR3 is TGTGCCAGCAGCTTAGGAAGGGGCCGCGGGAGGGTTTACGGGGAGCTGTTTTTT. The encoded protein is CASSLGRGRGRVYGELFF.

The gene calls are TRBV11-2 and TRBJ2-5; D may correspond to TRBD1 or TRBD2 (6 bases each). There are 13 residues in the CDR3. V was shortened by 4 bases and J by 10 bases, with 16 bases between the two germline ends. In germline, CDR1 is SGHAT, CDR2 FQNNGV. The CDR3 sequence: CASSSHKGGVQYF. The CDR3 DNA follows: TGTGCCAGCAGCTCACACAAGGGGGGTGTCCAGTACTTC.

This clonotype was seen only a few times. The chain links TRBV12-3 or TRBV12-4 to TRBJ2-3; TRBD2 is a possible D gene (6 bases). V was cut by 5 bases and J by 9 bases, with 18 bases left in between. The CDR3 is 14 amino acids. This CDR3 is CASSVGGMVSTQYF. The CDR3 DNA is TGTGCCAGCAGTGTCGGCGGGATGGTGTCGACGCAGTATTTT.

Only one count was recorded for this clonotype. This chain uses TRBV7-9 with TRBJ2-5; 8 nucleotides agree with TRBD2. Per germline, CDR1 SEHNR and CDR2 FQNEAQ (reference sequence). The ends lost 5 bases at V and 5 bases at J; junction bases unmatched: 10. The CDR3 runs to 15 residues. CDR3 in DNA: TGTGCCAGCAGCCGCGGGGGGAGGGCGTACGAGACCCAGTACTTC. It yields the protein CASSRGGRAYETQYF. Looking up the rest from reference TRBV7-9 and TRBJ2-5 gives the full variable domain: DTGVSQNPRHKITKRGQNVTFRCDPISEHNRLYWYRQTLGQGPEFLTYFQNEAQLEKSRLLSDRFSAERPKGSFSTLEIQRTEQGDSAMYLCASSRGGRAYETQYFGPGTRLLVL.

The CDR3 nucleotides read TGTGCCAGCAGTCCTCCCAATACGGGACAGATATACAATGAGCAGTTCTTC. Translation gives CASSPPNTGQIYNEQFF. V gene TRBV27 combines with J gene TRBJ2-1; 7 positions match TRBD1. Germline V gives CDR1 MNHEY, CDR2 SMNVEV (reference sequence). Trimming at V came to 5 bases and at J to 4 bases, leaving 14 bases not matched to a gene. This CDR3 region has 17 residues.

V and J are TRBV30 and TRBJ2-1; D uncertain. The CDR3 runs to 10 residues. Germline V lookup: CDR1 GTSNPN, CDR2 SVGIG (reference sequence). V was clipped by 0 bases and J by 7 bases, with 1 base between them. DNA of the CDR3: TGTGCCTGGAGTGTTAATGAGCAGTTCTTC. It translates to CAWSVNEQFF.

This clonotype was detected a few times. The chain is built from TRBV3-1 and TRBJ1-2, with D unclear. Germline loops: CDR1 LGHDT, CDR2 YNNKEL (reference sequence). The V end was cut by 3 bases, the J end by 7 bases, with 9 bases between. CDR3 length: 12 amino acids. CDR3 nucleotides: TGTGCCAGCAGCCAGAGTACAACTGGCTACACCTTC. Its protein product is CASSQSTTGYTF.

The chain is built from TRBV5-1 and TRBJ2-2; D possibly corresponds to TRBD2 (5 bases). CDR1 is SGHRS and CDR2 is YFSETQ in the germline V gene. V was pared by 1 base and J by 6 bases, with 7 bases between. CDR3 length: 13 residues. CDR3 protein: CASSLTGSGELFF. The DNA for the CDR3 is TGCGCCAGCAGCTTGACGGGATCCGGGGAGCTGTTTTTT.

The count of this clonotype is one. The V and J genes are TRBV6-1 and TRBJ2-3, with D maybe TRBD1 (7 bases). The length of the CDR3 is 14 residues. Trimming took 8 bases from V and 3 from J, leaving 15 bases between them. Germline CDR1 and CDR2: MNHNS and SASEGT. The CDR3 loop reads CASGTPGGTDTQYF. In DNA form, the CDR3 reads TGTGCCAGCGGGACCCCAGGGGGGACAGATACGCAGTATTTT.

The chain joins TRBV5-6 to TRBJ2-3; D call uncertain. The CDR3 is made up of 12 amino acids. Trimming pared 1 base from V and 4 bases from J, leaving 4 bases between. Germline values: CDR1 SGHDT, CDR2 YYEEEE. The CDR3 region is CASSLYPDTQYF. In DNA form, the CDR3 reads TGTGCCAGCAGCTTGTACCCAGATACGCAGTATTTT.

The rearrangement links TRBV28 to TRBJ1-5; TRBD1 might be the D (6 bases). Germline CDR1 is MDHEN and CDR2 is SYDVKM. The CDR3 covers 13 residues. V lost 3 bases to trimming and J lost 7 bases, with 10 bases between them. The CDR3: CASSFRGRQPQHF. For the CDR3, the DNA is TGTGCCAGCAGTTTCAGGGGACGACAGCCCCAGCATTTT.

This clonotype appeared a few times. The rearrangement uses TRBV5-1 and TRBJ2-3, with D unresolved. This CDR3 comprises 16 residues. V lost 0 bases, J lost 3 bases, and 14 bases lay in between. Germline V gene lookup returns CDR1 SGHRS and CDR2 YFSETQ. The CDR3 is CASSLVVAVGTDTQYF. The DNA for the CDR3 is TGCGCCAGCAGCTTGGTGGTAGCTGTAGGGACAGATACGCAGTATTTT.

The chain combines TRBV24-1 with TRBJ2-3; D is unclear. V lost 3 bases to trimming and J lost 2 bases, with 14 bases between them. This CDR3 has 16 residues. CDR1 and CDR2 from the germline V gene are KGHDR and SFDVKD. In nucleotides, the CDR3 is TGTGCCACCAGTGATCCCAGACTGGAATCCACAGATACGCAGTATTTT. It is translated as CATSDPRLESTDTQYF.

This chain links TRBV29-1 with TRBJ2-2; D is undetermined. The CDR3 covers 13 residues. Germline V gene data show CDR1 as SQVTM and CDR2 as ANQGSEA. The V and J ends lost 8 bases and 1 base respectively, with 11 bases between them. CDR3: CSLRTGNTGELFF. CDR3 bases: TGCAGCCTGCGGACCGGGAACACCGGGGAGCTGTTTTTT.

This chain connects TRBV20-1 to TRBJ2-3, with TRBD1 identical over 7 bases. The CDR3 spans 15 residues. Germline V gene data show CDR1 as DFQATT and CDR2 as SNEGSKA (reference sequence). CDR3 sequence: CSASRMGQYTDTQYF. The CDR3, as DNA: TGCAGCGCTTCCAGGATGGGACAGTACACAGATACGCAGTATTTT.

At least ten counts were recorded for this clonotype. The chain uses TRBV3-1 and TRBJ1-1; 7 bases are a match to TRBD1. CDR1 is LGHDT, CDR2 YNNKEL, per germline (reference sequence). CDR3 length equals 14 residues. V gave up 3 bases and J gave up 4 bases; unmatched junction bases: 5. The CDR3 nucleotides are TGTGCCAGCAGCCATTACAGGGGAGGCACTGAAGCTTTCTTT. This codes for CASSHYRGGTEAFF.

The rearrangement uses TRBV5-1 and TRBJ1-1; D is uncertain. The CDR3 totals 13 residues. The V and J ends lost 4 bases and 2 bases respectively, with 9 bases between them. Germline V CDR1 and CDR2: SGHRS, YFSETQ. The CDR3 protein is CASSPTTNTEAFF. The CDR3 coding sequence is TGCGCCAGCAGCCCAACGACAAACACTGAAGCTTTCTTT.

This clonotype was picked up many times. CDR3 in DNA: TGCGCCAGCAGCCTAAACAGGGGACCCAACGAGCAGTACTTC. This gives the protein CASSLNRGPNEQYF. The J gene is TRBJ2-7, the V gene TRBV5-1, with 7 bases fitting TRBD1. The V segment lost 4 bases and the J segment 5 bases; nucleotides outside the gene matches: 9. Germline V gene sequence: CDR1 SGHRS, CDR2 YFSETQ. This CDR3 is 14 amino acids long. The full variable domain, rest sourced from reference TRBV5-1 and TRBJ2-7, is KAGVTQTPRYLIKTRGQQVTLSCSPISGHRSVSWYQQTPGQGLQFLFEYFSETQRNKGNFPGRFSGRQFSNSRSEMNVSTLELGDSALYLCASSLNRGPNEQYFGPGTRLTVT.

J is TRBJ2-2 and V is TRBV6-1; D is tentatively TRBD1 or TRBD2 (5 bases each). V was trimmed by 6 bases and J by 1 base, leaving 6 bases between them. From germline, CDR1 is MNHNS and CDR2 SASEGT. This CDR3 spans 13 amino acids. The CDR3 nucleotides read TGTGCCAGCAGGGGGGTGAACACCGGGGAGCTGTTTTTT. It yields the protein CASRGVNTGELFF.

This clonotype was picked up a small number of times. CDR3 DNA sequence: TGCGCCAGCAGTGGGCAACCCGGGACAGGGGTGGTCGAGCAGTACTTC. As protein: CASSGQPGTGVVEQYF. This chain uses TRBV10-2 with TRBJ2-7; TRBD1 agrees at 10 bases. Germline CDR1 and CDR2: WSHSY and SAAADI. The V gene end was trimmed by 4 bases and the J gene end by 6 bases; junction bases not matched to a gene: 12. This CDR3 region has 16 residues.

This clonotype came up a few times. The chain employs TRBV4-3 and TRBJ2-2; 14 bases line up with TRBD2. V was pared by 4 bases and J by 5 bases, with 9 bases of the junction left unmatched. From germline, CDR1 is LGHNA and CDR2 YSLEER. The CDR3 covers 18 residues. This chain's CDR3 is CASSPGTSGGGGTGELFF. The CDR3 region has the DNA TGCGCCAGCAGCCCCGGGACTAGCGGGGGAGGGGGGACCGGGGAGCTGTTTTTT.

This clonotype appeared a few times. The chain is built from TRBV9 and TRBJ2-2; perhaps TRBD2 as D (5 bases). CDR1 is SGDLS, CDR2 YYNGEE, per germline. CDR3 size: 16 residues. Trimming left V 0 bases short and J 4 bases short, with 13 bases between. CDR3 region: CASSVELTRGTGELFF. The CDR3 DNA reads TGTGCCAGCAGCGTAGAGCTGACTCGGGGCACCGGGGAGCTGTTTTTT.

The sample holds a few counts of this clonotype. The genes are TRBV7-6 and TRBJ2-7; 10 bases line up with TRBD1. Per germline, CDR1 SGHVS and CDR2 FNYEAQ. The CDR3 loop spans 14 amino acids. J was trimmed by 6 bases and V by 3 bases; bases with no gene match: 5. This chain's CDR3 is CASSLAGTGAEQYF. The CDR3 bases are TGTGCCAGCAGCTTGGCCGGGACAGGGGCCGAGCAGTACTTC.

This clonotype was observed a handful of times. V gene TRBV19 combines with J gene TRBJ2-3, with D perhaps matching TRBD1 (6 bases). The germline CDR1 and CDR2 sequences are LNHDA and SQIVND (reference sequence). V lost 6 bases to trimming and J lost 2 bases, with 9 bases between them. This CDR3 region has 13 residues. In nucleotides, the CDR3 is TGTGCCAGTAGGACAGGCTCCACAGATACGCAGTATTTT. Translating it yields CASRTGSTDTQYF. The full variable domain, completed using reference TRBV19 and TRBJ2-3, is DGGITQSPKYLFRKEGQNVTLSCEQNLNHDAMYWYRQDPGQGLRLIYYSQIVNDFQKGDIAEGYSVSREKKESFPLTVTSAQKNPTAFYLCASRTGSTDTQYFGPGTRLTVL.

This clonotype was counted only a few times. The chain has TRBV18 and TRBJ1-1, with 9 bases fitting TRBD1. Per the germline V gene, CDR1 is KGHSH and CDR2 is LQKENI. The V segment lost 3 bases and the J segment 7 bases; nucleotides outside the gene matches: 12. This CDR3 comprises 16 residues. CDR3 protein: CASSPGQGIGRGEAFF. DNA for the CDR3: TGTGCCAGCTCACCGGGACAGGGCATCGGCAGGGGTGAAGCTTTCTTT.

The chain joins TRBV20-1 to TRBJ2-1; D call uncertain. The length of the CDR3 is 12 residues. The V gene lost 1 base and the J gene lost 8 bases, with 9 bases spanning the gap. CDR1 is DFQATT, CDR2 SNEGSKA, per germline (reference sequence). As DNA, the CDR3 is TGCAGTGCTAGAGTCGGCTGGGATGAGCAGTTCTTC. Residues: CSARVGWDEQFF.

This chain connects TRBV5-5 to TRBJ1-5; TRBD1 might be the D (6 bases). Trimming left V 1 base short and J 7 bases short, with 15 bases between. Germline V gives CDR1 SGHKS, CDR2 YYEKEE (reference sequence). The CDR3 sequence is 15 residues long. The CDR3: CASSLLRGVGQPQHF. CDR3 nucleotides: TGTGCCAGCAGCTTGCTTAGGGGGGTTGGCCAGCCCCAGCATTTT.